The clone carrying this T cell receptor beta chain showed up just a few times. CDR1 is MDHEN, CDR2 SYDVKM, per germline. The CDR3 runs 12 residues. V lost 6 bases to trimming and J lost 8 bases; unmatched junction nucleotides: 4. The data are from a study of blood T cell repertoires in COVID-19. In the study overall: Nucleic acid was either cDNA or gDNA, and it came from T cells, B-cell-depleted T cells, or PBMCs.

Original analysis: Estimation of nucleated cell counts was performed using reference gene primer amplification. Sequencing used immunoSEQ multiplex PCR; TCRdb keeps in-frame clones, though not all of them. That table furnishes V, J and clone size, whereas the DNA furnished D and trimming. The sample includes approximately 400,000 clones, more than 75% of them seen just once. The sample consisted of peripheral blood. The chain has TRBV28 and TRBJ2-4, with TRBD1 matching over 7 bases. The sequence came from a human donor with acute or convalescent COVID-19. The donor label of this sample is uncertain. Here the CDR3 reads CASSAGTDIQYF. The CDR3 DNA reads TGTGCCAGCAGCGCCGGGACAGACATTCAGTACTTC.